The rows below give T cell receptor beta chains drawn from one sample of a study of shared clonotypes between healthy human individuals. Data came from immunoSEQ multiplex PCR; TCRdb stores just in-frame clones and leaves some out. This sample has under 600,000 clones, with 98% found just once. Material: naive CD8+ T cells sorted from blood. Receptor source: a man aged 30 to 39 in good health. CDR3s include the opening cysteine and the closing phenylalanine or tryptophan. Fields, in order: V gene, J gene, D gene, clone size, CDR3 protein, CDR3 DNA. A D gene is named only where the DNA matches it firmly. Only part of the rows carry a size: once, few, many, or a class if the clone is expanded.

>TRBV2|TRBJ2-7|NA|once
CASRGRFYEQYF
TGTGCCAGCAGGGGGCGTTTCTACGAGCAGTACTTC
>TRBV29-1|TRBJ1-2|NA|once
CSVEGGAGMFNYGYTF
TGCAGCGTTGAAGGAGGGGCAGGGATGTTTAACTATGGCTACACCTTC
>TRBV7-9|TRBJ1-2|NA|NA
CASSGSTREANYGYTF
TGTGCCAGCAGCGGTTCTACCAGAGAAGCTAACTATGGCTACACCTTC
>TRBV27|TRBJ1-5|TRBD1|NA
CASSDRQGHGNQPQHF
TGTGCCAGCAGTGATAGACAGGGCCATGGCAATCAGCCCCAGCATTTT
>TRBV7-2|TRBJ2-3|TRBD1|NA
CASSLGQGAGDTQYF
TGTGCCAGCAGCTTAGGACAGGGGGCCGGAGATACGCAGTATTTT
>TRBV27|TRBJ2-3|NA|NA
CATHKSFVPDTQYF
TGTGCCACCCATAAATCCTTTGTCCCAGATACGCAGTATTTT
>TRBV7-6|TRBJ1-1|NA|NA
CASSRQVNTEAFF
TGTGCCAGCAGTCGACAGGTTAACACTGAAGCTTTCTTT
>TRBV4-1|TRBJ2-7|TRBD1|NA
CASSHLPGQGGSEQYF
TGCGCCAGCAGCCACCTACCTGGACAGGGTGGGAGCGAGCAGTACTTC
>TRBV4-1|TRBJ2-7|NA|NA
CASSQDLGSGFEQYF
TGCGCCAGCAGCCAAGATCTTGGATCAGGCTTCGAGCAGTACTTC
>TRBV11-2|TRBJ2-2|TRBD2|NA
CASSSLLSGRTSGELFF
TGTGCCAGCAGCTCCCTTTTAAGCGGGAGGACTTCCGGGGAGCTGTTTTTT
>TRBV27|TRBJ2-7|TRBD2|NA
CASSTGLVPSEQYF
TGTGCCAGCAGTACGGGACTAGTTCCCTCCGAGCAGTACTTC
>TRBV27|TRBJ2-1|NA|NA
CASSRTGNEQFF
TGTGCCAGCAGTCGCACAGGCAATGAGCAGTTCTTC
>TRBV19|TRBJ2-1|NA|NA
CASSILGTNEQFF
TGTGCCAGTAGTATTTTAGGGACCAATGAGCAGTTCTTC